This T cell receptor (beta chain) was sequenced in a study of T cell responses to AZD1222 COVID-19 vaccine. The overall study: Both about-4-week and about-12-week second-dose recipients were combined. General observations from the study: Among spike-specific TCRs, nearly half reportedly target unmutated variant regions. Donors, mostly white British, included more females; clonal diversity was possibly underestimated. Spike-specific TCRs gained breadth and depth after people received two AZD1222 doses.

This table comes from immunoSEQ multiplex PCR, and its TCRdb copy is limited to in-frame clones, with some not included. The data show more than 150,000 clones, roughly 88% seen once. Germline assignment: CDR1 LNHDA and CDR2 SQIVND (reference sequence). This CDR3 has 16 amino acids. Trimming removed 4 bases at V and 0 bases at J, with 13 bases between. In this sample, this clone turned up once. As yet, its antigen is unknown. The chain combines TRBV19 with TRBJ1-5, with D uncertain. Sequenced here: peripheral blood, sampled on day 0 of AZD1222 vaccination. This sequence originates from an adult in good health. The CDR3 bases are TGTGCCAGTAGTACCCTTACACGTTATAGCAATCAGCCCCAGCATTTT. Protein sequence: CASSTLTRYSNQPQHF.